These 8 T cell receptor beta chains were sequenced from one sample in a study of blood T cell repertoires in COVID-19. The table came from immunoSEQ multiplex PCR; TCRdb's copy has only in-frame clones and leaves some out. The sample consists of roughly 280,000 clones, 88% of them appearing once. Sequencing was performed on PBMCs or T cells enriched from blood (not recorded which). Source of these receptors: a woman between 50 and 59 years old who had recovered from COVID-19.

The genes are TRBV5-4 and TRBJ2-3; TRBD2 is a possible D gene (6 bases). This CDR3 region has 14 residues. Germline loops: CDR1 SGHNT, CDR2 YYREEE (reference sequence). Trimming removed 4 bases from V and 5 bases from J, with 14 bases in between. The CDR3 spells CASSRRDGGDTQYF. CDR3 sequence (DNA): TGTGCCAGCAGCCGACGGGACGGGGGAGATACGCAGTATTTT.

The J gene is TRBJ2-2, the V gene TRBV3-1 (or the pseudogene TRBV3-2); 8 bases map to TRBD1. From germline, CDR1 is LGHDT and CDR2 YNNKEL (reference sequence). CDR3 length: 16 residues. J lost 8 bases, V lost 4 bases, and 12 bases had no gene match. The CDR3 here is CASSRSFQGAGGELFF. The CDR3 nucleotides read TGTGCCAGCAGCCGCTCCTTCCAGGGGGCGGGGGGGGAGCTGTTTTTT.

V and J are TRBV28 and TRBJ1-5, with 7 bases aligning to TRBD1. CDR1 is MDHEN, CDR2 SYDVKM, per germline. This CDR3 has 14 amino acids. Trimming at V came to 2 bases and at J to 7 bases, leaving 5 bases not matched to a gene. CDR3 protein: CASSLKGAGQPQHF. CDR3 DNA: TGTGCCAGCAGTTTAAAGGGGGCGGGCCAGCCCCAGCATTTT. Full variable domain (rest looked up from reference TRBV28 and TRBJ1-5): DVKVTQSSRYLVKRTGEKVFLECVQDMDHENMFWYRQDPGLGLRLIYFSYDVKMKEKGDIPEGYSVSREKKERFSLILESASTNQTSMYLCASSLKGAGQPQHFGDGTRLSIL.

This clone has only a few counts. CDR3 nucleotides: TGTGCCAGCTCACAGGGACAGTATGTTACCACAGAAAAACTGTTTTTT. This gives the protein CASSQGQYVTTEKLFF. The chain couples TRBV18 to TRBJ1-4; 7 bases agree with TRBD1. Germline lookup yields CDR1 KGHSH and CDR2 LQKENI. The CDR3 has 16 residues. V lost 4 bases, J lost 8 bases, and 13 bases stayed unmatched.

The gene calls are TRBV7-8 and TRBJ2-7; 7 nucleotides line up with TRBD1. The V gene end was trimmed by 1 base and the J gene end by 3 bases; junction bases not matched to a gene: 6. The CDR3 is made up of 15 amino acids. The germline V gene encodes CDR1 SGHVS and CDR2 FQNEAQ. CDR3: CASSLGTGPVYEQYF. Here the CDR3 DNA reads TGTGCCAGCAGCTTAGGGACAGGCCCCGTCTACGAGCAGTACTTC. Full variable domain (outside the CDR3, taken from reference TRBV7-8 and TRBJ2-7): GAGVSQSPRYKVAKRGQDVALRCDPISGHVSLFWYQQALGQGPEFLTYFQNEAQLDKSGLPSDRFFAERPEGSVSTLKIQRTQQEDSAVYLCASSLGTGPVYEQYFGPGTRLTVT.

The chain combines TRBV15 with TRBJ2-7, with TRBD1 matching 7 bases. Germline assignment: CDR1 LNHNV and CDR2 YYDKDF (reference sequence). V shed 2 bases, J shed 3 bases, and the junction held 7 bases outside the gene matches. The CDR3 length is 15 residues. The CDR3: CATSRRQGLGYEQYF. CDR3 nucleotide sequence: TGTGCCACCAGCAGAAGACAGGGCCTAGGCTACGAGCAGTACTTC.

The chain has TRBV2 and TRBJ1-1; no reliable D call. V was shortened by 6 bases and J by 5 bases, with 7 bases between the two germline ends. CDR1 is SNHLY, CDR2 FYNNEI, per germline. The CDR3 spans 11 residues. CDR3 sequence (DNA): TGTGCCAGCAGCGGAGAAACTGAAGCTTTCTTT. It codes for CASSGETEAFF. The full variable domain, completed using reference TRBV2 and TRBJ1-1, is EPEVTQTPSHQVTQMGQEVILRCVPISNHLYFYWYRQILGQKVEFLVSFYNNEISEKSEIFDDQFSVERPDGSNFTLKIRSTKLEDSAMYFCASSGETEAFFGQGTRLTVV.

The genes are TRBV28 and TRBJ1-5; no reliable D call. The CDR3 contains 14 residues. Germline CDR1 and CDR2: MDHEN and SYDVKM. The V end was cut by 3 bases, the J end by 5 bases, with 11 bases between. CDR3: CASSFRRVDQPQHF. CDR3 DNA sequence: TGTGCCAGCAGTTTCCGGAGGGTGGATCAGCCCCAGCATTTT.